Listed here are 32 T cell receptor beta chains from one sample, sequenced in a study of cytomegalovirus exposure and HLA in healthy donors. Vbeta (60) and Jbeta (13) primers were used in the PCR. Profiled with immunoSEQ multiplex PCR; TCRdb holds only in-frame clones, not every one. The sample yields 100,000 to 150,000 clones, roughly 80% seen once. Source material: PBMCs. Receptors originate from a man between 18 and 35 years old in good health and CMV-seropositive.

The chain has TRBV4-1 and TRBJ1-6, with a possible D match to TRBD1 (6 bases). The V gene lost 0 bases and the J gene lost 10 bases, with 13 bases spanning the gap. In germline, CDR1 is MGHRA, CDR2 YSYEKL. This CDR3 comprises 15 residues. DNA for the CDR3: TGCGCCAGCAGCCAAGATGGGGGCATGCAGTCACCCCTCCACTTT. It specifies CASSQDGGMQSPLHF.

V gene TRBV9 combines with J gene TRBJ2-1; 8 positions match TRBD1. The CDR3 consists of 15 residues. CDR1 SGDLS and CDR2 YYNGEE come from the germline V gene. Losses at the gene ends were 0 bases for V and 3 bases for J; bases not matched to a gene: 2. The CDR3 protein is CASSVDGQGYNEQFF. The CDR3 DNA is TGTGCCAGCAGCGTAGATGGACAGGGCTACAATGAGCAGTTCTTC.

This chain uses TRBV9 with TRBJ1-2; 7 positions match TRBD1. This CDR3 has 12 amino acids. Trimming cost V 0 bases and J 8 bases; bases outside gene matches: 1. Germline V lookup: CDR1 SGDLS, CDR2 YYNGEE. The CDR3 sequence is CASSVDRGGYTF. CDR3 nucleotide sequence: TGTGCCAGCAGCGTAGACAGGGGCGGCTACACCTTC.

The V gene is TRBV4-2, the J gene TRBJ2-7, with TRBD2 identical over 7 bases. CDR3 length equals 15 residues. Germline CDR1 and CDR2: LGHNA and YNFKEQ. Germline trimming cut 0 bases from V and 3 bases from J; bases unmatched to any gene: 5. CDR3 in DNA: TGTGCCAGCAGCCAAGATTACGGGGGGATCTACGAGCAGTACTTC. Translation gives CASSQDYGGIYEQYF.

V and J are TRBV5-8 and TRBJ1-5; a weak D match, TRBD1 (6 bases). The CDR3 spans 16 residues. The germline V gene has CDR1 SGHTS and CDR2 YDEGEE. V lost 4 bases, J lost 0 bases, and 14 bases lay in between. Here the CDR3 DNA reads TGTGCCAGCAGCCCTCGAGACAGGATTAGCAATCAGCCCCAGCATTTT. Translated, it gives CASSPRDRISNQPQHF.

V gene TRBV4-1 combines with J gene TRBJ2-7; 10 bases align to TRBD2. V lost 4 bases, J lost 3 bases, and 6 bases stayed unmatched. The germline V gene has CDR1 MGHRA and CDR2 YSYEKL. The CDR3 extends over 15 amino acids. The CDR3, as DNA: TGCGCCAGCAGCCTCACTAGCGGGGACTACTACGAGCAGTACTTC. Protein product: CASSLTSGDYYEQYF.

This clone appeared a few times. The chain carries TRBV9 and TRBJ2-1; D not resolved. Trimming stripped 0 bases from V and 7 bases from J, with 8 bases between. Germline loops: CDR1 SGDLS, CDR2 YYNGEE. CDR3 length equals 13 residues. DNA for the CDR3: TGTGCCAGCAGCGTAGGTAAACGGAATGAGCAGTTCTTC. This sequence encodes CASSVGKRNEQFF.

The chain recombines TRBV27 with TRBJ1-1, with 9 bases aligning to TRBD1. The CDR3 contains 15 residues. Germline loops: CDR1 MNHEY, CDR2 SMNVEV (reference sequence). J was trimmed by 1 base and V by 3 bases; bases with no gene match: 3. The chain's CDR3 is CASSFGTGRNTEAFF. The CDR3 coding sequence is TGTGCCAGCAGTTTTGGGACAGGGAGGAACACTGAAGCTTTCTTT.

The CDR3 loop reads CASGTSGGGGEQFF. In DNA, the CDR3 is TGTGCCAGCGGGACTAGCGGGGGGGGCGGTGAGCAGTTCTTC. The V gene is TRBV7-2, the J gene TRBJ2-1; 16 bases align to TRBD2. The CDR3 extends over 14 amino acids. Trimming cost V 8 bases and J 9 bases; bases outside gene matches: 4. Germline lookup yields CDR1 SGHTA and CDR2 FQGNSA.

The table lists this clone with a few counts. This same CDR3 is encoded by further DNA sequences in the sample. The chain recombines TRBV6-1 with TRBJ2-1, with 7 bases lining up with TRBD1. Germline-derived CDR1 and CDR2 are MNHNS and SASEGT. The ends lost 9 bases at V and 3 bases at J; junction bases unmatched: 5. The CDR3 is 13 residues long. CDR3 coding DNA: TGTGCCAGTTCCGGGACAGACTACAATGAGCAGTTCTTC. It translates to CASSGTDYNEQFF.

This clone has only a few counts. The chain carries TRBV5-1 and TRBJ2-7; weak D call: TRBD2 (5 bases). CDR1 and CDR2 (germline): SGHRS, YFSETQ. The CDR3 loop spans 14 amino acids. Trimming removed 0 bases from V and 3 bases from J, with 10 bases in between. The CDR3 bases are TGCGCCAGCAGCTTGGACGGGGAGCGCTACGAGCAGTACTTC. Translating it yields CASSLDGERYEQYF.

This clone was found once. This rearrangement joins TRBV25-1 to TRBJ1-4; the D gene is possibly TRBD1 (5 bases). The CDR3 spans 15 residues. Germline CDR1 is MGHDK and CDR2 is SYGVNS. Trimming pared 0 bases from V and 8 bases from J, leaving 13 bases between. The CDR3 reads CASSEYREGREKLFF. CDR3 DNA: TGTGCCAGCAGTGAATACAGGGAGGGCCGCGAAAAACTGTTTTTT.

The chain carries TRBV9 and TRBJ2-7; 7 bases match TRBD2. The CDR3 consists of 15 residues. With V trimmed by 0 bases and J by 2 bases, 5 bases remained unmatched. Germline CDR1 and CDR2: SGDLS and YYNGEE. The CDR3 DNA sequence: TGTGCCAGCAGCGTAGACGGGGGGTCTACCTACGAGCAGTACTTC. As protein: CASSVDGGSTYEQYF.

CDR3 residues: CASSLVETGNYGYTF. The CDR3 DNA is TGTGCCAGCAGCTTAGTTGAAACAGGGAACTATGGCTACACCTTC. This chain uses TRBV7-2 with TRBJ1-2; tentative D call: TRBD1 (6 bases). This CDR3 comprises 15 residues. The V end was cut by 1 base, the J end by 2 bases, with 11 bases between. Germline CDR1 reads SGHTA; CDR2 reads FQGNSA.

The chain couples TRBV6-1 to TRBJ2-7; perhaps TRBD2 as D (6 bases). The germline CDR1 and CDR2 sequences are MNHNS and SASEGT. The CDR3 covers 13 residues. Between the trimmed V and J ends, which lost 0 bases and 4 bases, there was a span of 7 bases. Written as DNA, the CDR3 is TGTGCCAGCAGTGAAGCGGCGGGGTACGAGCAGTACTTC. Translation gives CASSEAAGYEQYF.

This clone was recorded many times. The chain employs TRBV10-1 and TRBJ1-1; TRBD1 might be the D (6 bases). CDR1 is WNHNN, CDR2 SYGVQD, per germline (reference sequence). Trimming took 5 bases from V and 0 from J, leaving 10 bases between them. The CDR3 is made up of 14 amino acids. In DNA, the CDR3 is TGCGCCAGCAGTTTACAGGGCATGAACACTGAAGCTTTCTTT. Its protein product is CASSLQGMNTEAFF.

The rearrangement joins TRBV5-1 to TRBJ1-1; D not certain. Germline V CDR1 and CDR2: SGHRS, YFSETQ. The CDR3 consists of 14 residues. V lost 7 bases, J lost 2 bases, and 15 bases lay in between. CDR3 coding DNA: TGCGCCAGCTCCCTGCCCGTGGCTAACACTGAAGCTTTCTTT. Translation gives CASSLPVANTEAFF. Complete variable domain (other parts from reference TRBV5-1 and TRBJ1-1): KAGVTQTPRYLIKTRGQQVTLSCSPISGHRSVSWYQQTPGQGLQFLFEYFSETQRNKGNFPGRFSGRQFSNSRSEMNVSTLELGDSALYLCASSLPVANTEAFFGQGTRLTVV.

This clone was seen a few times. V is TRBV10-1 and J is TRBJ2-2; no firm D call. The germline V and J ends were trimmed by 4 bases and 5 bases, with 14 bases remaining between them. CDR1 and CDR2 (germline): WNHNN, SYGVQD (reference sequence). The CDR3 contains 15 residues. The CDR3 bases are TGCGCCAGCAGTGGAGGAAACCTCCGGACCGGGGAGCTGTTTTTT. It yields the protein CASSGGNLRTGELFF.

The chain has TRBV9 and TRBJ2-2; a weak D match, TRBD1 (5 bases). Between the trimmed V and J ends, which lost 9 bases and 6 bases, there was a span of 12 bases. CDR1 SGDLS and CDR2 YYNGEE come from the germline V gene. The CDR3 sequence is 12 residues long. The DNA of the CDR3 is TGTGCCACCAAGGGGCTTTCCGGGGAGCTGTTTTTT. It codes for CATKGLSGELFF.

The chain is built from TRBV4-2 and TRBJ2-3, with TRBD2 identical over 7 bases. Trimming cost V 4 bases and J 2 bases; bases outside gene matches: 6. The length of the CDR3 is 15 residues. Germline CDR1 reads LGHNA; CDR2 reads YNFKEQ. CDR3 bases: TGTGCCAGCAGCCCGCTGAGCGGGGACACAGATACGCAGTATTTT. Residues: CASSPLSGDTDTQYF.

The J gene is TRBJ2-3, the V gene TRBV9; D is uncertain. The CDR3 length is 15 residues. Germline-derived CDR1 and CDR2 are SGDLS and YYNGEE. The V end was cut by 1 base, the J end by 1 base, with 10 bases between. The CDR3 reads CASSVSNSRTDTQYF. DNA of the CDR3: TGTGCCAGCAGCGTATCTAACAGCCGCACAGATACGCAGTATTTT.

This CDR3 is CASSPRQGGSTEAFF. The CDR3 DNA reads TGTGCCAGCAGTCCCCGACAGGGTGGAAGCACTGAAGCTTTCTTT. The chain carries TRBV27 and TRBJ1-1; 7 bases match TRBD1. The CDR3 is made up of 15 amino acids. The ends lost 5 bases at V and 4 bases at J; junction bases unmatched: 10. The germline V gene encodes CDR1 MNHEY and CDR2 SMNVEV (reference sequence).

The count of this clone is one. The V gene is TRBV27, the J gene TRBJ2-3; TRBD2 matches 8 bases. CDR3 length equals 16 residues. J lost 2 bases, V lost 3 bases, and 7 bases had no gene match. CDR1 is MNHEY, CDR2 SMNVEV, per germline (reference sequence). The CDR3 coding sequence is TGTGCCAGCAGTTTCGGTAGCGGGGCACTCACAGATACGCAGTATTTT. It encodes CASSFGSGALTDTQYF.

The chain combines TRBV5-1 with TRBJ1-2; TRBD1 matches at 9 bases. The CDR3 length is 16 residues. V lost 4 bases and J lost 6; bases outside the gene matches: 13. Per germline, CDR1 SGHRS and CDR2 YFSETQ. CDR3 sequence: CASSTSGTGFLNGYTF. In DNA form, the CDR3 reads TGCGCCAGCAGCACATCCGGGACAGGGTTTCTAAATGGCTACACCTTC.

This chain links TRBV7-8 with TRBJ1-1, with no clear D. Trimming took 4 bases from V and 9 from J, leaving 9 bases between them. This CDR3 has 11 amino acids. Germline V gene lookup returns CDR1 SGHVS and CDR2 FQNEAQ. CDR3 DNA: TGTGCCAGCAGCTCGGTCGTAAAAGCTTTCTTT. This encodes CASSSVVKAFF.

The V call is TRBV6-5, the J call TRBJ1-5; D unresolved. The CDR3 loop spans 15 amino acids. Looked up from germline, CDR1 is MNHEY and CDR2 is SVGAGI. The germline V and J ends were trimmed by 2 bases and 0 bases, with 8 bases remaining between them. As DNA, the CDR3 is TGTGCCAGCAGTTACCTGGCAGATAGCAATCAGCCCCAGCATTTT. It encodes CASSYLADSNQPQHF.

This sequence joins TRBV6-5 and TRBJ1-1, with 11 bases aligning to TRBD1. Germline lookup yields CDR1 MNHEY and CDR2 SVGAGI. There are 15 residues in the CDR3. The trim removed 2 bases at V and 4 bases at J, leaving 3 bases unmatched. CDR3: CASSYQDRGPTEAFF. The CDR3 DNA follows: TGTGCCAGCAGTTACCAGGACAGGGGGCCCACTGAAGCTTTCTTT.

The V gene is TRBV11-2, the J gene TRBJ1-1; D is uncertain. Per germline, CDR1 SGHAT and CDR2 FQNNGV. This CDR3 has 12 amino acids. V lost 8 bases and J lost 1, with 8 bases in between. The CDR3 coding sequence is TGTGCCAGCTATAACGGGAACACTGAAGCTTTCTTT. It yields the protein CASYNGNTEAFF.

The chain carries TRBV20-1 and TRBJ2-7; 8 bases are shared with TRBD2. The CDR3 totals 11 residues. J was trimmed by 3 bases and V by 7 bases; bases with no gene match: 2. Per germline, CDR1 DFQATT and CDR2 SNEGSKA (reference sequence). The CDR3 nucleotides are TGCAGTGAGGGGACTAGCTACGAGCAGTACTTC. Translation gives CSEGTSYEQYF.

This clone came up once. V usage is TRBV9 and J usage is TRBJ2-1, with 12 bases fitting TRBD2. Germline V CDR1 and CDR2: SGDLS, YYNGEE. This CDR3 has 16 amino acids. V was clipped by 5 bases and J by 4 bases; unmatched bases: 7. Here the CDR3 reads CASSPSGGDKYNEQFF. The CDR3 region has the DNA TGTGCCAGCAGTCCTAGCGGGGGGGATAAATACAATGAGCAGTTCTTC.

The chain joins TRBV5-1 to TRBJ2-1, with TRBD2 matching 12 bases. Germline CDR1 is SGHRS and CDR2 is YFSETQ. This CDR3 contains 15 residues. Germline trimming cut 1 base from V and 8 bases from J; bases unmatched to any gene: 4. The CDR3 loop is CASSLPSGGADEQFF. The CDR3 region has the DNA TGCGCCAGCAGCTTGCCTAGCGGGGGGGCCGATGAGCAGTTCTTC.

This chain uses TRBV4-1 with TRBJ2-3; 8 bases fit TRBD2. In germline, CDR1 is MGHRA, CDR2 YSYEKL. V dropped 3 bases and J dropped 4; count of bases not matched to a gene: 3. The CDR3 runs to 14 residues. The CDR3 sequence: CASSHSGDPDTQYF. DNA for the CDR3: TGCGCCAGCAGCCATAGCGGGGATCCAGATACGCAGTATTTT.